The present T cell receptor beta chain was sequenced within a study of glioma-infiltrating T cells. General study findings and limits: CDR3 overlap between tissue and blood was very small. Tissue-blood divergence was below expectation in non-neoplastic patients, above in gliomas.

For this clonotype: Its antigen is as yet unknown. The conserved phenylalanine or tryptophan normally closing the CDR3 is absent here, so this likely arose from a read error. It is unclear where the CDR3 begins or ends on the DNA, so no DNA is shown, and the CDR3 is as TCRdb lists it.

Using RNA template, CDR3s of TCR alpha and beta were amplified with iRepertoire arm-PCR. For one-step reverse transcription and amplification, roughly 100-400 ng of tissue mRNA or PBMC total RNA was used. In TCRdb, the multiplex PCR reads were re-called with MiXCR into one record per CDR3 protein. The sample lists some 93,000 distinct CDR3 sequences, approximately 40% occurring once. Germline V gene lookup returns CDR1 DFQATT and CDR2 SNEGSKA (reference sequence). The length of the CDR3 is 16 amino acids, counting both ends. The TCR sequence derives from a human donor with low-grade glioma or glioblastoma, undergoing nonglioma brain surgery, or in good health (not recorded which). The sequenced material came from glioma tissue, nonneoplastic brain tissue, or PBMCs (not recorded which). The J gene is TRBJ1-1, the V gene TRBV20-1; the table's TRBD1 call for D was not verified on the DNA. The CDR3 sequence is CSARVGPVAMNTEAVS.